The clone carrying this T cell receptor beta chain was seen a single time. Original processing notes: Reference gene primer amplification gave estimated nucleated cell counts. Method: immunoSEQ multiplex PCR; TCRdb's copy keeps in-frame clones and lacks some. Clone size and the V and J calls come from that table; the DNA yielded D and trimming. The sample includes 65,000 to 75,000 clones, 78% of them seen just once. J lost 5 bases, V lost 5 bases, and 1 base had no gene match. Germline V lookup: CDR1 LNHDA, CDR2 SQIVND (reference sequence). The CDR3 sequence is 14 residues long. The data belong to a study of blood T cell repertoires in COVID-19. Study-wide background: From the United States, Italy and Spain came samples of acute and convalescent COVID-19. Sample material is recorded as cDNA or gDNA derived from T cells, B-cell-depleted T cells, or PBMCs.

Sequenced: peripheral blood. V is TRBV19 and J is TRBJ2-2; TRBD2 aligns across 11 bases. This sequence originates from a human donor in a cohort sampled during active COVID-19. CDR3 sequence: CASSRTSGTGELFF. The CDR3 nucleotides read TGTGCCAGTAGTCGGACTAGCGGGACCGGGGAGCTGTTTTTT. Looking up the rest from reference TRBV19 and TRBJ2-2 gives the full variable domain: DGGITQSPKYLFRKEGQNVTLSCEQNLNHDAMYWYRQDPGQGLRLIYYSQIVNDFQKGDIAEGYSVSREKKESFPLTVTSAQKNPTAFYLCASSRTSGTGELFFGEGSRLTVL.